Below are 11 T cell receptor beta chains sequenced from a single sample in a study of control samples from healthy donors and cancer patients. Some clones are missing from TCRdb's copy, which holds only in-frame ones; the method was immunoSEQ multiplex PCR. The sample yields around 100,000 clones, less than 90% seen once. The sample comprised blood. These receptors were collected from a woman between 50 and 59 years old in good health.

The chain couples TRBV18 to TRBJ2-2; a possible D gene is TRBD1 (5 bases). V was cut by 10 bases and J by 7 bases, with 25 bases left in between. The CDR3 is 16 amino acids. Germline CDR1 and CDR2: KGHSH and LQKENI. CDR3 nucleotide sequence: TGTGCCACACTCCCTCCGAAGACAGCCGCAATCGGGGAGCTGTTTTTT. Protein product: CATLPPKTAAIGELFF.

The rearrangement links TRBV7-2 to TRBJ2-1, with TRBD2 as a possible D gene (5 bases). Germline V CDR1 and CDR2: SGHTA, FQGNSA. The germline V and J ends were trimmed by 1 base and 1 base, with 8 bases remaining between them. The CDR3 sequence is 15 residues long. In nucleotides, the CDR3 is TGTGCCAGCAGCTTAGTAACTAGTTCCTACAATGAGCAGTTCTTC. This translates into CASSLVTSSYNEQFF.

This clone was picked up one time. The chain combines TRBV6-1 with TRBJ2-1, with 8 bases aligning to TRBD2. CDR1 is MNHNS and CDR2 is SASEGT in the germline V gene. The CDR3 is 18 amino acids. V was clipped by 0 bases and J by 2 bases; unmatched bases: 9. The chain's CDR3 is CASSEALQLAEPYNEQFF. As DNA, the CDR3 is TGTGCCAGCAGTGAAGCGCTTCAACTAGCGGAGCCCTACAATGAGCAGTTCTTC.

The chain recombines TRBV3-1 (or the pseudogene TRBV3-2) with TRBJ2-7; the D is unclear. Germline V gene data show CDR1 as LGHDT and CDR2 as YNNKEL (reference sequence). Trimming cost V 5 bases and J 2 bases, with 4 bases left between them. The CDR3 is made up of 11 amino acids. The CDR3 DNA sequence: TGTGCCAGCAGCGTCGCCTACGAGCAGTACTTC. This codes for CASSVAYEQYF.

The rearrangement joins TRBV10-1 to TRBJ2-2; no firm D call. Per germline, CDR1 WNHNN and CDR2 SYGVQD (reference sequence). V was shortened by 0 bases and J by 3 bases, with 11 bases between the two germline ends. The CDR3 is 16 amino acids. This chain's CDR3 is CASSESKVSDTGELFF. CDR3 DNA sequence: TGCGCCAGCAGTGAGTCTAAGGTCTCTGACACCGGGGAGCTGTTTTTT.

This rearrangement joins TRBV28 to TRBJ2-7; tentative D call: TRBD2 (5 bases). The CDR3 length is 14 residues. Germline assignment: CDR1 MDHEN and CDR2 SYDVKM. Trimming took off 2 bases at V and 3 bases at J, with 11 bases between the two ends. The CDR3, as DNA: TGTGCCAGCAGTTTAGCGAACGGGAACTACGAGCAGTACGTC. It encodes CASSLANGNYEQYV.

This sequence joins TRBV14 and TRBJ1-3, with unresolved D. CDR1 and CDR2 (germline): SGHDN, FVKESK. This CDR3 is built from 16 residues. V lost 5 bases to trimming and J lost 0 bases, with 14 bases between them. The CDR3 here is CASSARRGNSGNTIYF. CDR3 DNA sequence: TGTGCCAGCAGCGCCCGTAGAGGGAACTCTGGAAACACCATATATTTT.

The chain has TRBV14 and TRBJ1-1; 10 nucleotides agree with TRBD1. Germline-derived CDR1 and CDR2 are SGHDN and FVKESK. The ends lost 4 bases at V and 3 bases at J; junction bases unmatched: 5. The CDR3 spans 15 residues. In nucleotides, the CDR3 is TGTGCCAGCAGCCCTACCGGGACAGGGGACACTGAAGCTTTCTTT. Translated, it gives CASSPTGTGDTEAFF.

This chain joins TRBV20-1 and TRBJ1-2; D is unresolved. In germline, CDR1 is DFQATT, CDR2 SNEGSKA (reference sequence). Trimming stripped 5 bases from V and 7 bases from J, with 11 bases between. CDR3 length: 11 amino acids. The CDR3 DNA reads TGCAGTGCTTTTAACCGCCCTGGCTACACCTTC. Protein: CSAFNRPGYTF.

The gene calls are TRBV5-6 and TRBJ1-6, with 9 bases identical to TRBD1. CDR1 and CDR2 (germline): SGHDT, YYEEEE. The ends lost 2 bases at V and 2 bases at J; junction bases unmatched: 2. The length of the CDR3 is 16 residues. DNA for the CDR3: TGTGCCAGCAGCTTACAGGGGGCGACCTATAATTCACCCCTCCACTTT. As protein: CASSLQGATYNSPLHF. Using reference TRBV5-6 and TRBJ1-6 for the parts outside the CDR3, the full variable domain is DAGVTQSPTHLIKTRGQQVTLRCSPKSGHDTVSWYQQALGQGPQFIFQYYEEEERQRGNFPDRFSGHQFPNYSSELNVNALLLGDSALYLCASSLQGATYNSPLHFGNGTRLTVT.

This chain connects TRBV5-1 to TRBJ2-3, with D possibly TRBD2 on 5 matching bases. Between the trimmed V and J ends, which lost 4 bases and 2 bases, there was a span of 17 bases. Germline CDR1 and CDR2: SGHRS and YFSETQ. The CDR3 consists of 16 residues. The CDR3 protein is CASSRLGILPTDTQYF. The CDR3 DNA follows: TGCGCCAGCAGCCGCCTCGGGATTTTACCCACAGATACGCAGTATTTT.